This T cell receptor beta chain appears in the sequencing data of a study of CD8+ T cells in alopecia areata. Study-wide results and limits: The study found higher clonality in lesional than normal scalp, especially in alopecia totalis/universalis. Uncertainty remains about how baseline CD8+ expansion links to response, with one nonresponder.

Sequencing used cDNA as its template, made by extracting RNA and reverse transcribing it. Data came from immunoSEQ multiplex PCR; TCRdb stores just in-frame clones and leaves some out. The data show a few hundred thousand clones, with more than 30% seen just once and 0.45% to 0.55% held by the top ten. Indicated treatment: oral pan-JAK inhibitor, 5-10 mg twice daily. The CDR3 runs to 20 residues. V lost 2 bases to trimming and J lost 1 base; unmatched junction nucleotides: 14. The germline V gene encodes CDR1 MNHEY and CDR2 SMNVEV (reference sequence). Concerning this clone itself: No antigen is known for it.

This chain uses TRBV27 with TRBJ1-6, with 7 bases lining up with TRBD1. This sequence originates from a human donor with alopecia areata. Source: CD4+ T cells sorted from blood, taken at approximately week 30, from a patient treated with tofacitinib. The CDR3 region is CASSLKPETGQISYNSPLHF. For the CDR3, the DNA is TGTGCCAGCAGTTTAAAACCGGAGACAGGGCAGATTTCCTATAATTCACCCCTCCACTTT.